These T cell receptor beta chains were read from a single sample in a study of cytomegalovirus exposure and HLA in healthy donors. Assay: immunoSEQ multiplex PCR; the TCRdb copy retains only in-frame clones and omits some. The sample contains fewer than 180,000 clones, 79% of which appear only once. Sequenced: PBMCs. These receptors all come from a man aged 45-65 years in good health and CMV-seropositive. Each CDR3 is given with its conserved first and last residue. D genes are given only for firm matches. Clone size, where shown, is once, few, many, or a class for clones that have expanded.

d_call	v_call	clone_size	j_call	cdr3_nt	cdr3_aa
TRBD2	TRBV6-5	.	TRBJ2-7	TGTGCCAGCAGGCGTCCGGGACTAGCGGGCGGCGAGCAGTACTTC	CASRRPGLAGGEQYF
TRBD1	TRBV28	.	TRBJ2-5	TGTGCCAGCAGTGACACCGGGACAGGGCTTTGGGAGACCCAGTACTTC	CASSDTGTGLWETQYF
TRBD2	TRBV5-1	.	TRBJ2-5	TGCGCCAGCAGCAGGACTAGCGGGATGGCTTTTGGAGAGACCCAGTACTTC	CASSRTSGMAFGETQYF
TRBD1	TRBV5-4	once	TRBJ1-5	TGTGCCAGCAGCTTGGGGGGACAGGGGAATCAGCCCCAGCATTTT	CASSLGGQGNQPQHF
.	TRBV30	.	TRBJ1-1	TGTGCCTGGAGCCGGACAGAGAACACTGAAGCTTTCTTT	CAWSRTENTEAFF
TRBD1	TRBV6-6	.	TRBJ2-7	TGTGCCAGCAGTTCCTCAGACAGGGATGGCGAGCAGTACTTC	CASSSSDRDGEQYF
.	TRBV30	.	TRBJ2-5	TGTGCCTGGAGCTCCCCGTGGCAGTTCGAAGAGACCCAGTACTTC	CAWSSPWQFEETQYF
.	TRBV6-5	.	TRBJ2-3	TGCCTAGTGAGGGGGAGCACAGATACGCAGTATTTT	CLVRGSTDTQYF
TRBD1	TRBV6-1	.	TRBJ1-4	TGTGCCAGCAGTCGGGACAGAGTCGGAAAACTGTTTTTT	CASSRDRVGKLFF
TRBD2	TRBV10-3	.	TRBJ2-1	TGTGCCATCAGTGGGCTAGCGGGAGACAATGAGCAGTTCTTC	CAISGLAGDNEQFF
TRBD2	TRBV28	.	TRBJ2-7	TGTGCCAGCAGTTTCGGACTAGCAGATCGCGAGCAGTACTTC	CASSFGLADREQYF
TRBD2	TRBV10-3	.	TRBJ2-1	TGTGCCATCGGGACTAGCGGCTACAATGAGCAGTTCTTC	CAIGTSGYNEQFF
TRBD1	TRBV18	.	TRBJ1-3	TGTGCCAGCTCCCCCGGGACAGGGAGCTCTGGAAACACCATATATTTT	CASSPGTGSSGNTIYF
TRBD1	TRBV29-1	.	TRBJ1-1	TGCAGCGTTCACGACAGGGGGGACACTGAAGCTTTCTTT	CSVHDRGDTEAFF
.	TRBV15	.	TRBJ2-1	TGTGCCACCAGCAGAGATACCGGAGTGAGCAAGGAGTTCTTC	CATSRDTGVSKEFF
TRBD2	TRBV5-4	.	TRBJ2-1	TGTGCCAGCAGCTTGGATCTAGCGGAGTACAATGAGCAGTTCTTC	CASSLDLAEYNEQFF
.	TRBV19	.	TRBJ1-2	TGTGCCAGTAGGAAACAGGACCGATTTAACTATGGCTACACCTTC	CASRKQDRFNYGYTF
TRBD1	TRBV14	.	TRBJ1-2	TGTGCCAGCAGCCACCACACCGGACAGGGGAGCTATGGCTACACCTTC	CASSHHTGQGSYGYTF
TRBD2	TRBV7-6	once	TRBJ2-3	TGTGCCAGCAGCTTGGGACTAGCCACAGATACGCAGTATTTT	CASSLGLATDTQYF
TRBD1	TRBV25-1	.	TRBJ2-7	TGTGCCAGCAGTGAGACAGGGAAGAATCCCTACGAGCAGTACTTC	CASSETGKNPYEQYF
.	TRBV5-3	few	TRBJ2-7	TGTGCCAGAAGCTTGATTGTCACCTACGAGCAGTACTTC	CARSLIVTYEQYF
TRBD1	TRBV5-1	.	TRBJ2-1	TGCGCCAGCAGCACCCTAGGGGGCGATGAGCAGTTCTTC	CASSTLGGDEQFF
.	TRBV11-2	.	TRBJ2-1	TGTGCCAGCAGCTTAGCTCGGCAGGGTTACTACAATGAGCAGTTCTTC	CASSLARQGYYNEQFF
.	TRBV7-9	.	TRBJ2-5	TGTGCCAGCAGCCTCCGGGCAGGGGCGGGTTGGGAGACCCAGTACTTC	CASSLRAGAGWETQYF
TRBD2	TRBV6-4	.	TRBJ2-5	TGTGCCAGCAGTGACCGGGGGGAAAGGGAGACCCAGTACTTC	CASSDRGERETQYF
.	TRBV28	once	TRBJ2-7	TGTGCCAGCAGTACAACTAGCTCTCGGTACGAGCAGTACTTC	CASSTTSSRYEQYF
.	TRBV5-1	.	TRBJ2-5	TGCGCCAGCAGCCCCCATAATGAGGGCCAAGAGACCCAGTACTTC	CASSPHNEGQETQYF
.	TRBV5-1	.	TRBJ1-4	TGCGCCAGCAGCTTGACTAGCGCGACTAATGAAAAACTGTTTTTT	CASSLTSATNEKLFF
.	TRBV5-6	.	TRBJ2-2	TGTGCCAGCAGCTATGAAACCGGGTTCGACGGGGAGCTGTTTTTT	CASSYETGFDGELFF
.	TRBV6-5	.	TRBJ2-6	TGTGCCAGCAGTTACGGCGGGTATGGGGCCAACGTCCTGACTTTC	CASSYGGYGANVLTF
.	TRBV5-6	.	TRBJ1-2	TGTGCCAGCAGCTCCGGACAGCGCTATGGCTACACCTTC	CASSSGQRYGYTF
TRBD2	TRBV19	.	TRBJ2-6	TGTGTCAGTAGACGGGCGGGACTAGCGGGAGGACCTGGGGCCAACGTCCTGACTTTC	CVSRRAGLAGGPGANVLTF
.	TRBV6-1	.	TRBJ2-5	TGTGCCAGCAGTAAGACAACATTTGTAAAGACCCAGTACTTC	CASSKTTFVKTQYF
.	TRBV18	once	TRBJ2-5	TGCGCCAGCTCACCATCTACAGGGTCGACAGAGACCCAGTACTTC	CASSPSTGSTETQYF
.	TRBV13	.	TRBJ1-5	TGTGCCAGCAGCTTAGGGGCGGGCAGCCAGACGCCCCAGCATTTT	CASSLGAGSQTPQHF